Below, 27 T cell receptor beta chains from the same sample are listed, as sequenced in a study of T cell responses to AZD1222 COVID-19 vaccine. TCRdb's copy holds only in-frame clones and misses some; the assay was immunoSEQ multiplex PCR. Here the sample spans around 140,000 clones, over 85% being singletons. This specimen consisted of peripheral blood, obtained on day 0 of AZD1222 vaccination. The receptors here all came from an adult in good health.

The rearrangement links TRBV7-8 to TRBJ2-2, with D unresolved. The CDR3 is 13 amino acids. Trimming shortened V by 8 bases and J by 2 bases, and 9 bases separated the two germline ends. Germline V gene data show CDR1 as SGHVS and CDR2 as FQNEAQ. Written as DNA, the CDR3 is TGTGCCAGCCGTTGGGGTAACACCGGGGAGCTGTTTTTT. Translating gives CASRWGNTGELFF.

This chain uses TRBV6-2 or TRBV6-3 with TRBJ1-5; 7 nucleotides line up with TRBD1. The CDR3 extends over 15 amino acids. Germline V gene sequence: CDR1 MNHEY, CDR2 SVGEGT. V was pared by 5 bases and J by 3 bases, with 7 bases of the junction left unmatched. CDR3 sequence: CASSLHDRVNQPQHF. The CDR3 nucleotides are TGTGCCAGCAGTCTCCACGACAGGGTCAATCAGCCCCAGCATTTT.

The chain links TRBV6-5 to TRBJ1-1; TRBD1 might be the D (6 bases). Germline values: CDR1 MNHEY, CDR2 SVGAGI. The CDR3 totals 13 residues. Trimming took 5 bases from V and 8 from J, leaving 15 bases between them. CDR3 DNA: TGTGCCAGCAGTAAACCGGTACAGGGCGAAGCTTTCTTT. This encodes CASSKPVQGEAFF.

The chain employs TRBV2 and TRBJ2-7; the D gene is possibly TRBD1 (5 bases). Germline V CDR1 and CDR2: SNHLY, FYNNEI. The V and J ends lost 2 bases and 5 bases respectively, with 25 bases between them. The CDR3 runs 18 residues. The CDR3 here is CASSERQGFDPRFHEQYF. The CDR3 DNA reads TGTGCCAGCAGTGAAAGGCAGGGATTTGACCCTCGCTTTCACGAGCAGTACTTC.

The chain uses TRBV30 and TRBJ1-3, with no clear D. The ends were cut back, 5 bases at V and 3 bases at J, with 20 bases in the middle. Germline CDR1 is GTSNPN and CDR2 is SVGIG (reference sequence). This CDR3 is built from 16 residues. The CDR3 spells CAWEPVTKSGGNTIYF. CDR3 nucleotide sequence: TGTGCCTGGGAACCCGTAACGAAATCGGGTGGAAACACCATATATTTT.

The V and J genes are TRBV6-1 and TRBJ1-3; D is unclear. The CDR3 runs 14 residues. Deletions cut 3 bases from V and 3 bases from J, with 9 bases between. Germline CDR1 is MNHNS and CDR2 is SASEGT. For the CDR3, the DNA is TGTGCCAGCAGTGAGTATTCCGTTGGAAACACCATATATTTT. This translates into CASSEYSVGNTIYF.

The V gene is TRBV7-9, the J gene TRBJ1-1; a possible D gene is TRBD1 (6 bases). The length of the CDR3 is 13 residues. Germline V gene sequence: CDR1 SEHNR, CDR2 FQNEAQ (reference sequence). V was pared by 5 bases and J by 7 bases, with 14 bases between. The CDR3 spells CASSVSSRGEAFF. As DNA, the CDR3 is TGTGCCAGCAGCGTAAGCTCCAGGGGTGAAGCTTTCTTT.

This chain joins TRBV4-3 and TRBJ2-7; tentative D call: TRBD1 (6 bases). Trimming pared 0 bases from V and 3 bases from J, leaving 9 bases between. Germline CDR1 reads LGHNA; CDR2 reads YSLEER. CDR3 length equals 14 residues. DNA for the CDR3: TGCGCCAGCAGCCAAGAGGGCAGGGGCTACGAGCAGTACTTC. Encoded protein: CASSQEGRGYEQYF.

This chain joins TRBV5-1 and TRBJ2-1; 12 positions agree with TRBD2. J was trimmed by 8 bases and V by 4 bases; bases with no gene match: 7. The CDR3 contains 15 residues. Germline lookup yields CDR1 SGHRS and CDR2 YFSETQ. CDR3 DNA: TGCGCCAGCAGCGGGCTAGCGGGAGGGTACCATGAGCAGTTCTTC. This sequence encodes CASSGLAGGYHEQFF.

Only one count was recorded for this clone. The DNA of the CDR3 is TGTGCCAGCCAATCCGGGGAGACGGCCAAAGATACGCAGTATTTT. Its translation is CASQSGETAKDTQYF. The chain links TRBV28 to TRBJ2-3; possible D gene TRBD2, 5 bases. The V gene's germline CDR1 is MDHEN and CDR2 SYDVKM. With 8 bases removed from V and 5 bases from J, the gap between germline ends came to 20 bases. The CDR3 covers 15 residues.

The gene calls are TRBV28 and TRBJ1-6, with a weak D call TRBD1 (5 bases). Trimming left V 6 bases short and J 0 bases short, with 12 bases between. The CDR3 runs to 16 residues. The germline V gene has CDR1 MDHEN and CDR2 SYDVKM. The CDR3, as DNA: TGTGCCAGCAGAAAACCAGGGAGCTCCTATAATTCACCCCTCCACTTT. As protein: CASRKPGSSYNSPLHF.

This clone appeared once. The chain joins TRBV28 to TRBJ1-1, with D possibly being TRBD1 (5 bases). The germline CDR1 and CDR2 sequences are MDHEN and SYDVKM. The V gene lost 3 bases and the J gene lost 2 bases, with 7 bases spanning the gap. The length of the CDR3 is 13 residues. The CDR3 loop is CASSLGRNTEAFF. DNA for the CDR3: TGTGCCAGCAGTTTGGGACGAAACACTGAAGCTTTCTTT. Using reference TRBV28 and TRBJ1-1 for the parts outside the CDR3, the full variable domain is DVKVTQSSRYLVKRTGEKVFLECVQDMDHENMFWYRQDPGLGLRLIYFSYDVKMKEKGDIPEGYSVSREKKERFSLILESASTNQTSMYLCASSLGRNTEAFFGQGTRLTVV.

This clone was recorded only once. This rearrangement joins TRBV7-8 to TRBJ1-3; D not resolved. Trimming pared 6 bases from V and 3 bases from J, leaving 9 bases between. This CDR3 region has 13 residues. Germline lookup yields CDR1 SGHVS and CDR2 FQNEAQ. The chain's CDR3 is CASSTNSGNTIYF. For the CDR3, the DNA is TGTGCCAGCAGTACAAATAGTGGAAACACCATATATTTT.

The chain links TRBV28 to TRBJ2-6; D is undetermined. The germline V gene encodes CDR1 MDHEN and CDR2 SYDVKM. The V end was cut by 9 bases, the J end by 0 bases, with 6 bases between. The CDR3 has 13 residues. The CDR3 DNA follows: TGTGCCAGTTGTGACTCTGGGGCCAACGTCCTGACTTTC. Its translation: CASCDSGANVLTF.

The rearrangement joins TRBV9 to TRBJ2-7; TRBD1 matches 8 bases. The CDR3 is 15 amino acids. The germline V gene has CDR1 SGDLS and CDR2 YYNGEE. Trimming removed 0 bases from V and 6 bases from J; junction bases left unmatched: 8. CDR3 nucleotides: TGTGCCAGCAGCGTAGGCCAGGGGGCTTCGGGCGAGCAGTACTTC. Translation: CASSVGQGASGEQYF.

The rearrangement links TRBV30 to TRBJ2-7; the D gene could be TRBD1 or TRBD2 (6 bases each). The CDR3 totals 14 residues. Trimming cost V 3 bases and J 4 bases, with 16 bases left between them. Germline V gives CDR1 GTSNPN, CDR2 SVGIG (reference sequence). This chain's CDR3 is CAWRIQGGGYEQYF. CDR3 DNA: TGTGCCTGGAGAATACAGGGAGGAGGGTACGAGCAGTACTTC.

This chain joins TRBV18 and TRBJ1-5; D is undetermined. This CDR3 has 13 amino acids. Looked up from germline, CDR1 is KGHSH and CDR2 is LQKENI. V was cut by 2 bases and J by 8 bases, with 10 bases left in between. CDR3 DNA: TGTGCCAGCTCACCAGGCTCCCTAGAGCCCCAGCATTTT. This encodes CASSPGSLEPQHF.

The genes are TRBV6-5 and TRBJ1-6; D unclear. This CDR3 has 11 residues. Germline values: CDR1 MNHEY, CDR2 SVGAGI. Between the trimmed V and J ends, which lost 6 bases and 7 bases, there was a span of 4 bases. CDR3 protein: CASRSNSPLHF. The CDR3 DNA reads TGTGCCAGCAGGTCCAATTCACCCCTCCACTTT.

The chain carries TRBV30 and TRBJ2-7; D gene uncertain. The length of the CDR3 is 11 residues. V shed 8 bases and J shed 1 base, with 9 bases lying between them. CDR1 is GTSNPN, CDR2 SVGIG, per germline (reference sequence). The CDR3 sequence is CALRESYEQYF. CDR3 DNA sequence: TGTGCCCTAAGGGAATCCTACGAGCAGTACTTC. Filled out from reference TRBV30 and TRBJ2-7, the complete variable domain reads SQTIHQWPATLVQPVGSPLSLECTVEGTSNPNLYWYRQAAGRGLQLLFYSVGIGQISSEVPQNLSASRPQDRQFILSSKKLLLSDSGFYLCALRESYEQYFGPGTRLTVT.

This clone was seen just once. The rearrangement links TRBV30 to TRBJ1-4; 11 bases map to TRBD1. V shed 6 bases and J 8 bases; nucleotides not matched to a gene: 5. CDR3 length: 13 residues. Germline V CDR1 and CDR2: GTSNPN, SVGIG (reference sequence). CDR3 coding DNA: TGTGCCTGCTGGGACAGGGGGGGCGAAAAACTGTTTTTT. It yields the protein CACWDRGGEKLFF.

The CDR3: CASSWEGGTEQFF. Written as DNA, the CDR3 is TGTGCCAGCAGTTGGGAGGGGGGCACGGAGCAGTTCTTC. The rearrangement joins TRBV6-5 to TRBJ2-1, with D perhaps TRBD2 (7 bases). Trimming stripped 4 bases from V and 10 bases from J, with 14 bases between. Germline values: CDR1 MNHEY, CDR2 SVGAGI. CDR3 length: 13 amino acids.

The V call is TRBV7-2, the J call TRBJ1-5; maybe TRBD1 (6 bases). The CDR3 extends over 15 amino acids. Germline CDR1 is SGHTA and CDR2 is FQGNSA. Trimming took off 1 base at V and 7 bases at J, with 14 bases between the two ends. CDR3 coding DNA: TGTGCCAGCAGCTTAGTAGGCGGGGGGCAACAGCCCCAGCATTTT. This sequence encodes CASSLVGGGQQPQHF.

The CDR3 DNA reads TGCGCCAGCAGCCAAATTAGTGTGATTGAAGAGCAGTTCTTC. Translated: CASSQISVIEEQFF. The chain links TRBV4-1 to TRBJ2-1; D gene uncertain. The CDR3 is 14 amino acids. Germline CDR1 is MGHRA and CDR2 is YSYEKL. V was clipped by 2 bases and J by 10 bases, with 15 bases between them.

A single count supports this clone. V and J are TRBV12-3 or TRBV12-4 and TRBJ2-7; D remains unclear. V was trimmed by 6 bases and J by 0 bases, leaving 6 bases between them. The CDR3 runs to 12 residues. CDR3 amino acids: CASSRYSYEQYF. Here the CDR3 DNA reads TGTGCCAGCAGCAGGTACTCCTACGAGCAGTACTTC.

V and J are TRBV7-9 and TRBJ2-7; unclear D gene. Between the trimmed V and J ends, which lost 4 bases and 7 bases, there was a span of 17 bases. The CDR3 spans 14 residues. CDR1 and CDR2 (germline): SEHNR, FQNEAQ (reference sequence). CDR3 sequence: CASSSAGRAAEQYF. The CDR3 region has the DNA TGTGCCAGCAGCTCCGCCGGTAGGGCGGCAGAGCAGTACTTC. Drawing the rest from reference TRBV7-9 and TRBJ2-7, the complete variable domain is DTGVSQNPRHKITKRGQNVTFRCDPISEHNRLYWYRQTLGQGPEFLTYFQNEAQLEKSRLLSDRFSAERPKGSFSTLEIQRTEQGDSAMYLCASSSAGRAAEQYFGPGTRLTVT.

V is TRBV9 and J is TRBJ2-7; D is perhaps TRBD2 (5 bases). V gave up 0 bases and J gave up 7 bases, with 11 bases separating them. Germline CDR1 reads SGDLS; CDR2 reads YYNGEE. This CDR3 is built from 13 residues. The CDR3 sequence: CASSVAGWREQYF. In nucleotides, the CDR3 is TGTGCCAGCAGCGTAGCGGGGTGGCGGGAGCAGTACTTC.

The V call is TRBV6-1, the J call TRBJ1-1; D gene uncertain. Germline V gene sequence: CDR1 MNHNS, CDR2 SASEGT. This CDR3 is 15 amino acids long. Trimming cost V 3 bases and J 4 bases, with 15 bases left between them. The CDR3 loop is CASSETSVPGTEAFF. CDR3 nucleotide sequence: TGTGCCAGCAGTGAGACTTCCGTACCGGGCACTGAAGCTTTCTTT.